A selection of T cell receptor beta chains follows, all from one sample in a study of blood T cell repertoires in COVID-19. Profiling relied on immunoSEQ multiplex PCR, and the TCRdb table lists in-frame clones only, not all of them. Found here are some 70,000 clones, around 84% of them singletons; the top ten hold approximately 7.2%. The sequenced sample consisted of peripheral blood. The receptor set was obtained from a middle-aged man with active COVID-19. Each CDR3 is given with its conserved first and last residue. A D gene is named only where the DNA matches it firmly. Only part of the rows carry a size: once, few, many, or a class if the clone is expanded.

V: TRBV7-2
D: TRBD1
size: NA
J: TRBJ2-2
DNA: TGTGCCAGCAGCGCCGGGACAGCGAACACCGGGGAGCTGTTTTTT
CDR3: CASSAGTANTGELFF

V: TRBV7-9
D: NA
size: NA
J: TRBJ1-1
DNA: TGTGCCAGCAGGCGGGAGTTGAACACTGAAGCTTTCTTT
CDR3: CASRRELNTEAFF

V: TRBV6-5
D: NA
size: many
J: TRBJ1-1
DNA: TGTGCCACCCCAGGACAGAACACTGAAGCTTTCTTT
CDR3: CATPGQNTEAFF

V: TRBV11-2
D: NA
size: few
J: TRBJ2-2
DNA: TGTGCCAGTTATAGCCCTACTAGTCTCACCGGGGAGCTGTTTTTT
CDR3: CASYSPTSLTGELFF

V: TRBV12-5
D: NA
size: NA
J: TRBJ1-2
DNA: TGTGCTAGTGGTTTCCTGGACAGATATGGCTACACCTTC
CDR3: CASGFLDRYGYTF

V: TRBV6-5
D: NA
size: NA
J: TRBJ1-4
DNA: TGTGCCAGCCATGACAGGCCCGAAAAACTGTTTTTT
CDR3: CASHDRPEKLFF

V: TRBV19
D: NA
size: NA
J: TRBJ1-5
DNA: TGTGCCAGTAGTATAGAAGTAGGGGGAAGTCAGCCCCAGCATTTT
CDR3: CASSIEVGGSQPQHF

V: TRBV12-5
D: NA
size: NA
J: TRBJ1-1
DNA: TGTGCTAGTGGTCCGTCAGTGAACACTGAAGCTTTCTTT
CDR3: CASGPSVNTEAFF

V: TRBV29-1
D: NA
size: NA
J: TRBJ1-1
DNA: TGCAGCGCGGCCGGTGGGGCCGGGTACACTGAAGCTTTCTTT
CDR3: CSAAGGAGYTEAFF

V: TRBV3-1/TRBV3-2
D: TRBD2
size: NA
J: TRBJ2-1
DNA: TGTGCCAGCAGCCACACTAGCGGGAGTAATAAAGGGCAGTTCTTC
CDR3: CASSHTSGSNKGQFF

V: TRBV4-1
D: TRBD2
size: NA
J: TRBJ2-5
DNA: TGCGCCAGCAGCCAAGACGGGACTAGCGTAGAGACCCAGTACTTC
CDR3: CASSQDGTSVETQYF

V: TRBV5-8
D: NA
size: NA
J: TRBJ1-5
DNA: TGTGCCAGCAGCTTCAGCGGGGGTAGCAATCAGCCCCAGCATTTT
CDR3: CASSFSGGSNQPQHF

V: TRBV6-4
D: TRBD2
size: NA
J: TRBJ2-1
DNA: TGTGCCAGCAGTGACTCGGCGGGGGAGCCCCACAATGAGCAGTTCTTC
CDR3: CASSDSAGEPHNEQFF

V: TRBV23-1
D: TRBD1
size: NA
J: TRBJ1-5
DNA: TGCGCCCATCAGGGGGCGGTCATCCGGGATCAGCCCCAGCATTTT
CDR3: CAHQGAVIRDQPQHF

V: TRBV7-9
D: TRBD1
size: NA
J: TRBJ1-4
DNA: TGTGCCAGCAGCCCAGGACAGGGAGGGAAACTGTTTTTT
CDR3: CASSPGQGGKLFF

V: TRBV19
D: NA
size: NA
J: TRBJ2-3
DNA: TGTGCCAGTAGACTACAGGGTAGGAGCACAGATACGCAGTATTTT
CDR3: CASRLQGRSTDTQYF

V: TRBV2
D: TRBD1
size: NA
J: TRBJ2-2
DNA: TGTGCCAGCAGTGTGACAGGGGTGAACACCGGGGAGCTGTTTTTT
CDR3: CASSVTGVNTGELFF

V: TRBV3-1/TRBV3-2
D: NA
size: NA
J: TRBJ1-3
DNA: TGTGCCAGCAGCCAGCCGGGGTCCCAACTATACACCATATATTTT
CDR3: CASSQPGSQLYTIYF

V: TRBV18
D: TRBD2
size: once
J: TRBJ2-1
DNA: TGTGCCAGCTCACCTCGGACTAGCGGGGGGTTGAGCTCCTACAATGAGCAGTTCTTC
CDR3: CASSPRTSGGLSSYNEQFF

V: TRBV6-2/TRBV6-3
D: NA
size: once
J: TRBJ1-2
DNA: TGTGCCAGCAGTAACAAAACAGGGTTCAAGCTATCATCACTGGCTGGCTACACCTTC
CDR3: CASSNKTGFKLSSLAGYTF

V: TRBV3-1/TRBV3-2
D: NA
size: NA
J: TRBJ1-3
DNA: TGTGCCAGCAGCCTAGTAACGGGGAACACCATATATTTT
CDR3: CASSLVTGNTIYF

V: TRBV9
D: NA
size: NA
J: TRBJ2-2
DNA: TGTGCCAGCAGCCCCCGAGGGTCCGGGGAGCTGTTTTTT
CDR3: CASSPRGSGELFF

V: TRBV2
D: NA
size: NA
J: TRBJ1-4
DNA: TGTGCCAGCAGTGATTTGGGAGCAACTAATGAAAAACTGTTTTTT
CDR3: CASSDLGATNEKLFF

V: TRBV18
D: TRBD2
size: NA
J: TRBJ2-5
DNA: TGTGCCAGCTCACCAGGACTAGGGCAAGAGACCCAGTACTTC
CDR3: CASSPGLGQETQYF

V: TRBV20-1
D: TRBD2
size: NA
J: TRBJ2-3
DNA: TGCAGTGCTAGTCTTACTAGCGGGAGTGATACGCAGTATTTT
CDR3: CSASLTSGSDTQYF

V: TRBV5-1
D: TRBD2
size: once
J: TRBJ2-3
DNA: TGCGCCAGCAGCTGGGGGACTAGCGTTGACACAGATACGCAGTATTTT
CDR3: CASSWGTSVDTDTQYF

V: TRBV2
D: TRBD2
size: NA
J: TRBJ2-5
DNA: TGTGCCAGCAGTGGTAATAGACTAGCGGGGCAAGAGACCCAGTACTTC
CDR3: CASSGNRLAGQETQYF

V: TRBV23-1
D: TRBD1
size: NA
J: TRBJ1-2
DNA: TGCGCCAGCAGTCAATCGGACAGGGTGGACAATGGCTACACCTTC
CDR3: CASSQSDRVDNGYTF

V: TRBV11-2
D: NA
size: NA
J: TRBJ2-1
DNA: TGTGCCAGCAGCCTTAGCGGAAGCTCCTACAATGAGCAGTTCTTC
CDR3: CASSLSGSSYNEQFF

V: TRBV11-2
D: NA
size: medium-sized
J: TRBJ2-1
DNA: TGTGCCAGCAGCCGAGACTATCAGAACAATGAGCAGTTCTTC
CDR3: CASSRDYQNNEQFF

V: TRBV7-9
D: TRBD1
size: NA
J: TRBJ2-5
DNA: TGTGCCAGCAGCGGGACAGGGAGGGAGACCCAGTACTTC
CDR3: CASSGTGRETQYF

V: TRBV19
D: TRBD2
size: NA
J: TRBJ2-5
DNA: TGTGCCAGTAGTTTGGGACTAGCGGGAGGCTTTCAAGAGACCCAGTACTTC
CDR3: CASSLGLAGGFQETQYF